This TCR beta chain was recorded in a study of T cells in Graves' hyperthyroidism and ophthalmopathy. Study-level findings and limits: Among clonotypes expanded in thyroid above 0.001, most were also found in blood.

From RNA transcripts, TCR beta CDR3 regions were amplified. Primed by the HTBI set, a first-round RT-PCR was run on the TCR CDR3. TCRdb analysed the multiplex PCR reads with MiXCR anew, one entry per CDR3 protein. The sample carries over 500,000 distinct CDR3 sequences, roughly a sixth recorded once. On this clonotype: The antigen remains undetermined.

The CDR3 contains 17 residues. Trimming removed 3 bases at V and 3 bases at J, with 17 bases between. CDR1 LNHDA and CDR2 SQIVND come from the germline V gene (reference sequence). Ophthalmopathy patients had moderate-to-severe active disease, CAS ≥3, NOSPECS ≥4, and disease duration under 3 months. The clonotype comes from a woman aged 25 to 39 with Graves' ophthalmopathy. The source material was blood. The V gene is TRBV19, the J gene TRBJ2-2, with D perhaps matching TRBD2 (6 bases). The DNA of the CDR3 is TGTGCCAGTAGTATCATGGCGGGAAGCGATTACACCGGGGAGCTGTTTTTT. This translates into CASSIMAGSDYTGELFF.